These 22 T cell receptor beta chains came from one sample sequenced in a study of cytomegalovirus exposure and HLA in healthy donors. With 60 Vbeta and 13 Jbeta primers, the PCR was carried out. The protocol was immunoSEQ multiplex PCR, while the TCRdb copy is restricted to in-frame clones and leaves out a portion. The table has approximately 110,000 clones, approximately 79% seen once. What was sequenced was PBMCs. These receptors came from a woman in her forties in good health and CMV-seronegative.

The chain carries TRBV18 and TRBJ2-7; TRBD1 might be the D (6 bases). Trimming cost V 6 bases and J 5 bases, with 17 bases left between them. The CDR3 is 14 amino acids. CDR1 KGHSH and CDR2 LQKENI come from the germline V gene. CDR3 loop: CASSPTRGIHEQYF. The CDR3 region has the DNA TGTGCCAGCTCCCCCACCAGGGGAATCCACGAGCAGTACTTC.

The chain joins TRBV9 to TRBJ1-3; D not certain. V was shortened by 7 bases and J by 4 bases, with 18 bases between the two germline ends. CDR1 and CDR2 from the germline V gene are SGDLS and YYNGEE. The CDR3 contains 15 residues. CDR3 sequence reads: CASVLSGEKGNTIYF. The CDR3 nucleotides are TGTGCCAGCGTACTCTCCGGGGAAAAGGGAAACACCATATATTTT.

J is TRBJ1-2 and V is TRBV11-2; perhaps TRBD1 as D (6 bases). V was trimmed by 4 bases and J by 0 bases, leaving 12 bases between them. This CDR3 region has 15 residues. From germline, CDR1 is SGHAT and CDR2 FQNNGV. CDR3 loop: CASSYSRGPNYGYTF. The DNA for the CDR3 is TGTGCCAGCAGCTACTCCAGGGGACCTAACTATGGCTACACCTTC. The whole variable domain, remainder taken from reference TRBV11-2 and TRBJ1-2, is EAGVAQSPRYKIIEKRQSVAFWCNPISGHATLYWYQQILGQGPKLLIQFQNNGVVDDSQLPKDRFSAERLKGVDSTLKIQPAKLEDSAVYLCASSYSRGPNYGYTFGSGTRLTVV.

CDR3 DNA sequence: TGTGCCAGCAGTTTATCTCGGAGGGATGAAGCTTTCTTT. Its protein is CASSLSRRDEAFF. This chain connects TRBV28 to TRBJ1-1; D unclear. Germline values: CDR1 MDHEN, CDR2 SYDVKM. CDR3 length: 13 residues. Trimming removed 1 base from V and 7 bases from J, with 10 bases in between.

V usage is TRBV7-6 and J usage is TRBJ2-1; D not certain. Germline CDR1 reads SGHVS; CDR2 reads FNYEAQ. The V gene lost 6 bases and the J gene lost 5 bases, with 11 bases spanning the gap. The CDR3 sequence is 13 residues long. The CDR3 region is CASSPSLNNEQFF. CDR3 nucleotides: TGTGCCAGCAGTCCGAGTCTTAACAATGAGCAGTTCTTC. Full variable domain (remainder filled in from reference TRBV7-6 and TRBJ2-1): GAGVSQSPRYKVTKRGQDVALRCDPISGHVSLYWYRQALGQGPEFLTYFNYEAQQDKSGLPNDRFSAERPEGSISTLTIQRTEQRDSAMYRCASSPSLNNEQFFGPGTRLTVL.

The CDR3 nucleotides are TGCAGCGGGGGACTAGCGGGAGCCGGCTACAATGAGCAGTTCTTC. Protein product: CSGGLAGAGYNEQFF. The chain combines TRBV29-1 with TRBJ2-1; 14 positions agree with TRBD2. Germline CDR1 reads SQVTM; CDR2 reads ANQGSEA. This CDR3 spans 15 amino acids. Unmatched junction bases numbered 5, after V lost 7 bases and J lost 3 bases.

The chain carries TRBV28 and TRBJ1-1; D is unclear. Trimming removed 1 base at V and 4 bases at J, with 4 bases between. This CDR3 spans 12 amino acids. Germline loops: CDR1 MDHEN, CDR2 SYDVKM. The CDR3: CASSLLATEAFF. CDR3 bases: TGTGCCAGCAGTTTATTGGCCACTGAAGCTTTCTTT.

The chain uses TRBV6-6 and TRBJ1-2, with D possibly TRBD1 on 6 matching bases. There are 13 residues in the CDR3. V lost 4 bases and J 5 bases, leaving 11 bases between the germline ends. Germline CDR1 and CDR2: MNHNY and SVGAGI (reference sequence). The CDR3 region is CASSSDSPYGYTF. The CDR3 nucleotides are TGTGCCAGCAGTTCGGACAGCCCATATGGCTACACCTTC.

This chain uses TRBV6-5 with TRBJ1-1; no reliable D call. The V gene lost 6 bases and the J gene lost 4 bases, with 9 bases spanning the gap. The CDR3 is 12 amino acids. Germline-derived CDR1 and CDR2 are MNHEY and SVGAGI. The CDR3 bases are TGTGCCAGCAGCCACCTAAGCACTGAAGCTTTCTTT. Translation: CASSHLSTEAFF.

This clone was observed once. The chain combines TRBV28 with TRBJ2-5; a weak D match, TRBD2 (6 bases). The CDR3 is 14 residues long. The germline CDR1 and CDR2 sequences are MDHEN and SYDVKM. V lost 2 bases to trimming and J lost 2 bases, with 9 bases between them. The CDR3 DNA reads TGTGCCAGCAGTTTAACTAGCCGGCAAGAGACCCAGTACTTC. Translation: CASSLTSRQETQYF.

This clone was seen just once. The chain couples TRBV2 to TRBJ2-7; TRBD2 agrees at 8 bases. The CDR3 consists of 15 residues. Germline CDR1 reads SNHLY; CDR2 reads FYNNEI. J gave up 2 bases and V 6 bases, and 9 bases lay outside the gene matches. The CDR3 nucleotides are TGTGCCAGCAGGAGGGGATTTAGCGGGGCCTACGAGCAGTACTTC. Translation: CASRRGFSGAYEQYF.

J is TRBJ2-3 and V is TRBV9, with D perhaps TRBD2 (6 bases). V was trimmed by 3 bases and J by 1 base, leaving 9 bases between them. The CDR3 runs to 14 residues. Germline V gene sequence: CDR1 SGDLS, CDR2 YYNGEE. The CDR3 nucleotides are TGTGCCAGCAGCGGGGGACTCGGCACAGATACGCAGTATTTT. Protein: CASSGGLGTDTQYF. Complete variable domain (other parts from reference TRBV9 and TRBJ2-3): DSGVTQTPKHLITATGQRVTLRCSPRSGDLSVYWYQQSLDQGLQFLIQYYNGEERAKGNILERFSAQQFPDLHSELNLSSLELGDSALYFCASSGGLGTDTQYFGPGTRLTVL.

This chain links TRBV27 with TRBJ1-2, with a tentative D call TRBD1 (5 bases). Germline lookup yields CDR1 MNHEY and CDR2 SMNVEV (reference sequence). The CDR3 extends over 14 amino acids. Trimming removed 6 bases from V and 4 bases from J, with 15 bases in between. DNA of the CDR3: TGTGCCAGCAGCCTGACCTGGACAAGCTATGGCTACACCTTC. Translated: CASSLTWTSYGYTF.

V and J are TRBV2 and TRBJ2-5, with 7 positions matching TRBD2. The CDR3 contains 15 residues. With 2 bases clipped from V and 5 bases from J, the junction kept 8 bases outside the gene matches. The V gene's germline CDR1 is SNHLY and CDR2 FYNNEI. The CDR3 loop is CASSEQLVGGETQYF. The CDR3 DNA reads as TGTGCCAGCAGTGAACAGCTAGTCGGGGGGGAGACCCAGTACTTC.

The chain employs TRBV7-9 and TRBJ2-3; 7 positions agree with TRBD2. With V trimmed by 3 bases and J by 2 bases, 11 bases remained unmatched. The CDR3 spans 17 residues. Germline CDR1 is SEHNR and CDR2 is FQNEAQ (reference sequence). CDR3 region: CASSFRGSDGYTDTQYF. The CDR3 DNA follows: TGTGCCAGCAGCTTTCGCGGGAGTGATGGGTACACAGATACGCAGTATTTT.

The chain is built from TRBV11-2 and TRBJ1-4; D gene ambiguous. From germline, CDR1 is SGHAT and CDR2 FQNNGV. The CDR3 extends over 17 amino acids. Trimming removed 0 bases at V and 5 bases at J, with 16 bases between. The CDR3 sequence is CASSLECLGVENEKLFF. The CDR3 DNA reads TGTGCCAGCAGCTTAGAATGCCTCGGAGTAGAGAATGAAAAACTGTTTTTT.

This chain uses TRBV27 with TRBJ1-1; the D is unclear. The CDR3 is 15 amino acids. With 7 bases removed from V and 5 bases from J, the gap between germline ends came to 20 bases. Germline loops: CDR1 MNHEY, CDR2 SMNVEV (reference sequence). The CDR3 DNA reads as TGTGCCAGCATCAGAGCGGGAGGGTACATTACTGAAGCTTTCTTT. As protein: CASIRAGGYITEAFF.

The chain's CDR3 is CAWSVISSYNSPLHF. In nucleotides, the CDR3 is TGTGCCTGGAGTGTAATTAGCTCCTATAATTCACCCCTCCACTTT. The J gene is TRBJ1-6, the V gene TRBV30; D not resolved. Trimming left V 0 bases short and J 0 bases short, with 6 bases between. This CDR3 region has 15 residues. Germline assignment: CDR1 GTSNPN and CDR2 SVGIG (reference sequence).

The chain couples TRBV5-1 to TRBJ1-3; 10 bases are a match to TRBD1. The CDR3 is made up of 20 amino acids. Germline-derived CDR1 and CDR2 are SGHRS and YFSETQ. V shed 1 base, J shed 0 bases, and the junction held 13 bases outside the gene matches. The CDR3 loop is CASSLIGSGTGANSGNTIYF. DNA of the CDR3: TGCGCCAGCAGCTTGATTGGTTCGGGGACAGGGGCAAACTCTGGAAACACCATATATTTT. The whole variable domain, remainder taken from reference TRBV5-1 and TRBJ1-3, is KAGVTQTPRYLIKTRGQQVTLSCSPISGHRSVSWYQQTPGQGLQFLFEYFSETQRNKGNFPGRFSGRQFSNSRSEMNVSTLELGDSALYLCASSLIGSGTGANSGNTIYFGEGSWLTVV.

The chain joins TRBV18 to TRBJ2-7, with 7 nucleotides matching TRBD1. Germline assignment: CDR1 KGHSH and CDR2 LQKENI. The CDR3 runs 14 residues. J gave up 2 bases and V 3 bases, and 4 bases lay outside the gene matches. CDR3 in DNA: TGTGCCAGCTCACCTAGACAGGGAACCTACGAGCAGTACTTC. Translating gives CASSPRQGTYEQYF.

The J gene is TRBJ1-3, the V gene TRBV9; 8 nucleotides agree with TRBD1. V trimming: 5 bases; J trimming: 0 bases; junction bases outside the gene matches: 4. The CDR3 is 15 amino acids. Germline CDR1 SGDLS, CDR2 YYNGEE. Here the CDR3 reads CASSRGQDSGNTIYF. Here the CDR3 DNA reads TGTGCCAGCAGTAGGGGACAGGACTCTGGAAACACCATATATTTT.

The DNA of the CDR3 is TGCGCCAGCAGCTTGGAATTAGTCACCCATGAGCAGTTCTTC. Amino acids: CASSLELVTHEQFF. The chain couples TRBV5-1 to TRBJ2-1; D unresolved. V gave up 0 bases and J gave up 8 bases, with 12 bases separating them. The CDR3 runs 14 residues. Germline CDR1 SGHRS, CDR2 YFSETQ.